Below, one T cell receptor beta chain is given with its context. Its antigen is currently unknown. Per germline, CDR1 SGHRS and CDR2 YFSETQ. The CDR3 length is 13 residues. V dropped 0 bases and J dropped 8 bases, with 9 bases sitting between them. Use of 60 Vbeta and 13 Jbeta primers characterized the PCR. Sequencing was performed with immunoSEQ multiplex PCR; in TCRdb, only in-frame clones are kept and a portion is missing. The sample includes about 120,000 clones, around 60% seen only once; the top ten take approximately 11%. This specimen comes from a study of cytomegalovirus exposure and HLA in healthy donors. Whole-study results and caveats: Accurate predictions that matched the HLA-A and HLA-B alleles of most subjects were reportedly made from TCR beta sequences. Researchers counted 180 or so TCR beta chains as cytomegalovirus-associated.

This chain connects TRBV5-1 to TRBJ2-1, with TRBD2 as a possible D gene (5 bases). This clonotype was sampled from a man between 40 and 49 years old in good health and CMV-seropositive. The sample comprised PBMCs. The CDR3 protein is CASSLEGSDEQFF. For the CDR3, the DNA is TGCGCCAGCAGCTTGGAAGGGAGTGATGAGCAGTTCTTC.